The rows below give T cell receptor beta chains drawn from one sample of a study of identical twins. TCRdb re-called the 5' RACE reads with MiXCR, one entry per CDR3 protein. The sample holds 600,000 to 850,000 distinct CDR3 sequences; 18% are singletons and the top ten take over 10%. The same specimen was also included in a second study, on T cells expressing NK-cell markers.

Sequencing was carried out using PBMCs. The receptor source for this set is a woman aged 18-29 years in good health. Both conserved end residues are part of each CDR3. D genes are given only for firm matches. Where a row states a size, it is once, few, many or the class of an expanded clone; other rows omit it.

v_call	clone_size	cdr3_length	d_call	j_call	cdr3_nt	cdr3_aa
TRBV4-3	few	14	.	TRBJ1-3	TGCGCCAGCAGCCAAGGGATCAAGTGGAACACCATATATTTT	CASSQGIKWNTIYF
TRBV5-1	.	14	.	TRBJ1-2	TGCGCCAGCACAGGGCCAGGGACTAACTATGGCTACACCTTC	CASTGPGTNYGYTF
TRBV5-1	.	14	.	TRBJ2-7	TGCGCCAGCAGCGCCCGCGCCACTGAAGACGAGCAGTACTTC	CASSARATEDEQYF
TRBV30	few	15	TRBD2	TRBJ2-3	TGTGCCTGGAGTAGGCTAGCGGGAGGTACAGATACGCAGTATTTT	CAWSRLAGGTDTQYF
TRBV2	.	14	.	TRBJ1-5	TGTGCCAGCAGATTAAGGGGAGGCGGTCAGCCCCAGCATTTT	CASRLRGGGQPQHF
TRBV2	.	11	.	TRBJ1-4	TGTGCCAGCAGTATAAGGGGGAGGATGTTTTTT	CASSIRGRMFF
TRBV20-1	.	17	.	TRBJ2-1	TGCAGTGCTGCCGACCCGAGAGCCCCCCACTCCTACAATGAGCAGTTCTTC	CSAADPRAPHSYNEQFF
TRBV2	few	16	TRBD1	TRBJ2-6	TGTGCCAGCCTCGGACAGGGGTCCTCTGGGGCCAACGTCCTGACTTTC	CASLGQGSSGANVLTF
TRBV19	few	14	.	TRBJ1-2	TGTGCCAGTAGTATTGAGGGGGAGAGATATGGCTACACCTTC	CASSIEGERYGYTF
TRBV20-1	few	14	.	TRBJ2-5	TGCAGTGCTAGTAAGACAGCTGGGGATAAGACCCAGTACTTC	CSASKTAGDKTQYF
TRBV7-2	few	13	.	TRBJ2-1	TGTGCCAGCAGCCCTACCGGGGGGCGCGTGCAGTTCTTC	CASSPTGGRVQFF
TRBV20-1	few	13	.	TRBJ2-4	TGCAGTGCTAGAACCGGGAGAAAAAACATTCAGTACTTC	CSARTGRKNIQYF
TRBV6-1	.	15	TRBD1	TRBJ2-5	TGTGCCAGCAGCCTCGGGCGACAGGGGGTCGAGACCCAGTACTTC	CASSLGRQGVETQYF
TRBV4-2	many	14	.	TRBJ1-3	TGTGCCAGCAGCCAATGGGGGTCTGGAAACACCATATATTTT	CASSQWGSGNTIYF
TRBV20-1	.	14	TRBD1	TRBJ2-7	TGCAGTGCTAGAGGCGACAGGGAGATCTACGAGCAGTACTTC	CSARGDREIYEQYF
TRBV29-1	.	15	.	TRBJ1-2	TGCAGCGTCACCAATCAACAGGGACTTACGGCGGGCTACACCTTC	CSVTNQQGLTAGYTF
TRBV3-1	few	14	.	TRBJ2-3	TGTGCCAGCAGCCCGATCGGGAGCACAGATACGCAGTATTTT	CASSPIGSTDTQYF
TRBV6-5	once	14	TRBD1	TRBJ1-2	TGTGCCAGCAGTTGGCCCCAGGGGGCCAATGGCTACACCTTC	CASSWPQGANGYTF
TRBV5-1	few	15	.	TRBJ2-2	TGCGCCACCTCAAACCGGGACCGGGGCGAAGGGGAGCTGTTTTTT	CATSNRDRGEGELFF
TRBV11-2	few	14	.	TRBJ2-3	TGTGCCAGCAGACGGAACTACCCATCAGATACGCAGTATTTT	CASRRNYPSDTQYF
TRBV12-5	few	13	.	TRBJ2-7	TGTGCTAGTGGCCTGGGGGCATCCTACGAGCAGTACTTC	CASGLGASYEQYF
TRBV11-2	few	14	TRBD1	TRBJ2-7	TGTGCCAGCAGCCATGGACAGGGAGGCTACGAGCAGTACTTC	CASSHGQGGYEQYF
TRBV5-1	.	15	.	TRBJ2-1	TGCGCCAGCCACGTGGCGGCAGGGCCCTACAATGAGCAGTTCTTC	CASHVAAGPYNEQFF
TRBV27	few	16	.	TRBJ2-3	TGTGCCAGCAGTTTACCTGGCGGTTATAGCACAGATACGCAGTATTTT	CASSLPGGYSTDTQYF
TRBV7-9	.	15	TRBD2	TRBJ2-3	TGTGCCAGCAGCCGAGGACTAGCGGACACAGATACGCAGTATTTT	CASSRGLADTDTQYF
TRBV19	.	13	.	TRBJ2-1	TGTGCCAGTAGCCCCGGGGTCATTAGTGAGCAGTTCTTC	CASSPGVISEQFF
TRBV10-3	few	13	.	TRBJ1-4	TGTGCCACCACAGAGGGAGAGGATGAAAAACTGTTTTTT	CATTEGEDEKLFF
TRBV18	.	15	.	TRBJ2-7	TGTGCCAGCTCACCAGAACAGGGACGAAACTACGAGCAGTACTTC	CASSPEQGRNYEQYF
TRBV5-1	.	16	.	TRBJ2-2	TGCGCCAGCAGCTTGGCCAAGACGGTCCTCACCGGGGAGCTGTTTTTT	CASSLAKTVLTGELFF
TRBV5-1	.	14	.	TRBJ2-7	TGCGCCAGCAGCCCGGCAAGAAATGTCCACGAGCAGTACTTC	CASSPARNVHEQYF
TRBV20-1	few	14	.	TRBJ2-4	TGCAGTGCGGTAAAGTGGGAAGCCAAAAACATTCAGTACTTC	CSAVKWEAKNIQYF
TRBV5-1	.	14	.	TRBJ1-1	TGCGCCAGCAGCTTGGACCCGATGGGGACTGAAGCTTTCTTT	CASSLDPMGTEAFF
TRBV5-1	.	16	TRBD2	TRBJ2-2	TGCGCCAGCAGCCCGCGGGGGTCGGGGAACACCGGGGAGCTGTTTTTT	CASSPRGSGNTGELFF
TRBV12-3/TRBV12-4	few	13	.	TRBJ2-7	TGTGCCAGCAGAACCACAGGGTCCTACGAGCAGTACTTC	CASRTTGSYEQYF
TRBV2	.	16	TRBD1	TRBJ2-7	TGTGCCAGCAGTGGGTACACAGGGGGGCCCTCCTACGAGCAGTACTTC	CASSGYTGGPSYEQYF
TRBV20-1	.	14	TRBD1	TRBJ2-2	TGCAGTGCTTACCGACAGGGACGAAACGGGGAGCTGTTTTTT	CSAYRQGRNGELFF
TRBV12-3/TRBV12-4	.	12	.	TRBJ2-7	TGTGCCAGCAGCCTCGTGGTGAGCGAGCAGTACTTC	CASSLVVSEQYF
TRBV12-3/TRBV12-4	many	13	.	TRBJ1-4	TGTGCCAGCAGGCATTCAACTAATGAAAAACTGTTTTTT	CASRHSTNEKLFF
TRBV6-2/TRBV6-3	.	14	TRBD2	TRBJ2-1	TGTGCCAGCAGGCCGTCCGGGACTAGGGATGAGCAGTTCTTC	CASRPSGTRDEQFF
TRBV7-3	few	16	TRBD2	TRBJ2-3	TGTGCCAGCAGCTCGAGCGGGGGCCCTCCTCCAGATACGCAGTATTTT	CASSSSGGPPPDTQYF
TRBV19	.	15	TRBD1	TRBJ2-1	TGTGCCAGTATCTCGACAGGGGGCGCATTCAATGAGCAGTTCTTC	CASISTGGAFNEQFF
TRBV12-3/TRBV12-4	.	15	TRBD2	TRBJ2-7	TGTGCCAGCAGTGGAGGCGGGAGGGCCCCCTACGAGCAGTACTTC	CASSGGGRAPYEQYF
TRBV7-8	few	12	.	TRBJ2-1	TGTGCCAGCAGCTTTCGTGACAGGGAGCAGTTCTTC	CASSFRDREQFF
TRBV11-2	.	15	.	TRBJ2-3	TGTGCCAGCAGCCGTGGGAGTATGATAACAGATACGCAGTATTTT	CASSRGSMITDTQYF
TRBV7-2	.	12	.	TRBJ2-5	TGTGCCAGCAGCTGGTTGCAGGAGACCCAGTACTTC	CASSWLQETQYF
TRBV12-3/TRBV12-4	.	15	TRBD2	TRBJ2-2	TGTGCCAGCACCCTGGGGGAGGGCACGACCGGGGAGCTGTTTTTT	CASTLGEGTTGELFF
TRBV11-3	few	14	TRBD1	TRBJ1-2	TGTGCCAGCAGCAACCGGGACAGAGACTATGGCTACACCTTC	CASSNRDRDYGYTF
TRBV12-3/TRBV12-4	.	15	.	TRBJ2-3	TGTGCCAGCAGTTTACGGGACTCACTCACAGATACGCAGTATTTT	CASSLRDSLTDTQYF
TRBV12-3/TRBV12-4	.	12	.	TRBJ2-3	TGTGCCAGCACCCGACTTCCAGATACGCAGTATTTT	CASTRLPDTQYF
TRBV5-1	few	18	TRBD2	TRBJ2-5	TGCGCCAGCAGCTTGCCCCTAGCGGGGCCAAAGTACCAAGAGACCCAGTACTTC	CASSLPLAGPKYQETQYF
TRBV12-3/TRBV12-4	few	14	.	TRBJ1-5	TGTGCCAGCAGTTTTCACTGGGGCAATCAGCCCCAGCATTTT	CASSFHWGNQPQHF
TRBV6-1	few	14	.	TRBJ2-3	TGTGCCAGCAGTGAAGTTGTCCGCACAGATACGCAGTATTTT	CASSEVVRTDTQYF
TRBV20-1	.	19	TRBD1	TRBJ2-7	TGCAGTGCTAGATCCCCCCCCGGACAGGGTTCCGATTTATCCTACGAGCAGTACTTC	CSARSPPGQGSDLSYEQYF
TRBV12-3/TRBV12-4	few	13	.	TRBJ1-2	TGTGCCAGCACCCCAGGGGCCAACTATGGCTACACCTTC	CASTPGANYGYTF